This TCR beta chain derives from a study of spatial heterogeneity in lung cancer. Time point meaning: blood at routine non-recurrence follow-up after resection. CDR3 length equals 11 residues. V was shortened by 3 bases and J by 12 bases, with 12 bases between the two germline ends. Germline V gene sequence: CDR1 DFQATT, CDR2 SNEGSKA (reference sequence). Carried by each TCR cDNA molecule was a unique molecular identifier. Each CDR3 protein is one row after TCRdb ran MiXCR on the 5' RACE reads. Of about 11,000 distinct CDR3 sequences listed, about 9.4% are singletons. At least ten counts were recorded for this clonotype.

Sample: PBMCs, taken at follow-up. The chain carries TRBV20-1 and TRBJ2-1; D is uncertain. This TCR was sampled from a female donor with early-stage non-small cell lung cancer. CDR3 sequence reads: CSARDTGPQFF. The DNA of the CDR3 is TGCAGTGCTAGGGATACCGGGCCGCAGTTCTTC.